This T cell receptor beta chain originates from a study of T cells after yellow fever vaccination. General study results and limits: Though it reached lower strength, the secondary response hit its peak faster, day 5 versus 15. Most primary-vaccination clones reappeared after the booster (approximately 95% CD4, 88% CD8).

Each CDR3 protein gets one entry after TCRdb re-called the 5' RACE reads with MiXCR. The data show around 230,000 distinct CDR3 sequences, roughly 6.8% seen once. Germline-derived CDR1 and CDR2 are SGHRS and YFSETQ. The CDR3 extends over 15 amino acids. The V and J ends lost 2 bases and 8 bases respectively, with 17 bases between them. About this clonotype: Its antigen is not known.

This receptor was identified in a man in his thirties or forties who received the YFV17D yellow fever vaccine. The V and J genes are TRBV5-1 and TRBJ2-1, with TRBD2 as a possible D gene (6 bases). Sequenced material: CD4+ T cells sorted from PBMCs, taken on the day of the yellow fever booster vaccination. CDR3 amino acids: CASSFAGPGMDEQFF. The CDR3 region has the DNA TGCGCCAGCAGCTTCGCGGGGCCTGGTATGGATGAGCAGTTCTTC.